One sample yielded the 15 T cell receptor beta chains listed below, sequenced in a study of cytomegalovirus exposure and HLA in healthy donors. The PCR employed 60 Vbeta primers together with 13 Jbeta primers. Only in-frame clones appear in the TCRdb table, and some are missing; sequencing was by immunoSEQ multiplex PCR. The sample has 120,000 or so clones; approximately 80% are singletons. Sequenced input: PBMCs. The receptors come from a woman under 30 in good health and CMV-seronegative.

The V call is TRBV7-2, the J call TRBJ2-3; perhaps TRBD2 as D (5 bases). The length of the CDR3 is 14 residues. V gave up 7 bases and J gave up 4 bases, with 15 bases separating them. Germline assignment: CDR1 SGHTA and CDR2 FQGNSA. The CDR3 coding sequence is TGTGCCAGCACCGCAATTTACGGGGCAGATACGCAGTATTTT. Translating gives CASTAIYGADTQYF.

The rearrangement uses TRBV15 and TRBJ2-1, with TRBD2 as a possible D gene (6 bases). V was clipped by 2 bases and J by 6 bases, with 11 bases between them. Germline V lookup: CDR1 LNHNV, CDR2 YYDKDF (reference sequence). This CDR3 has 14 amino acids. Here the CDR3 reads CATSRRGTPNEQFF. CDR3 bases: TGTGCCACCAGCAGACGCGGGACCCCCAATGAGCAGTTCTTC.

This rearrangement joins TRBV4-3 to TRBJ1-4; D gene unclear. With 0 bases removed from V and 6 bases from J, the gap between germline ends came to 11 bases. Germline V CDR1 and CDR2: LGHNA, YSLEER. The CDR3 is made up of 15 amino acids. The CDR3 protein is CASSQDSAEYEKLFF. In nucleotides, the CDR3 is TGCGCCAGCAGCCAAGATTCGGCGGAATATGAAAAACTGTTTTTT.

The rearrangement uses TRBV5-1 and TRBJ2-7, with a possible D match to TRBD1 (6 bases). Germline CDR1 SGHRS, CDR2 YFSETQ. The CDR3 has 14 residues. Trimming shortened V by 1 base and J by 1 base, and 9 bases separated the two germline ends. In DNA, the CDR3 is TGCGCCAGCAGCTTGCAAGGACAGTCCTACGAGCAGTACTTC. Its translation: CASSLQGQSYEQYF.

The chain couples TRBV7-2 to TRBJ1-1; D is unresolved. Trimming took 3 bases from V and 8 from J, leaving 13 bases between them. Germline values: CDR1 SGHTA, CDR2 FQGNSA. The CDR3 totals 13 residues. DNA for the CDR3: TGTGCCAGCAGCTTGTTCGCCCGCAGGGAAGCTTTCTTT. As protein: CASSLFARREAFF.

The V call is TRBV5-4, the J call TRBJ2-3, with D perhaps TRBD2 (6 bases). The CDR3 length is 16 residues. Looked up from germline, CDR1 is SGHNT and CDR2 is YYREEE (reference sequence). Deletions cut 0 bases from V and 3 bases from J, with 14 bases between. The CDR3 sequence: CASSLARRDGTDTQYF. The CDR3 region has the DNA TGTGCCAGCAGCTTGGCCCGGCGGGATGGGACAGATACGCAGTATTTT.

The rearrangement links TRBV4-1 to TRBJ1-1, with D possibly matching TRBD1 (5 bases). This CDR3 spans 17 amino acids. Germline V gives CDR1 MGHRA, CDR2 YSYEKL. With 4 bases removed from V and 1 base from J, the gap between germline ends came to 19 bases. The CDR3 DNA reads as TGCGCCAGCAGCCTCCTAAAGGGCGGGGCGCGGAACACTGAAGCTTTCTTT. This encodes CASSLLKGGARNTEAFF.

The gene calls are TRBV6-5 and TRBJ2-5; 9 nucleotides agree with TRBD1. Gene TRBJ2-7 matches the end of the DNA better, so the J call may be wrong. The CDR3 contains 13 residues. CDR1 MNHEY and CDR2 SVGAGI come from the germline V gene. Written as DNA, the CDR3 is TGTGCCAGCAGGGGACAGGGCGTCAACGAGCAGTACTTC. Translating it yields CASRGQGVNEQYF.

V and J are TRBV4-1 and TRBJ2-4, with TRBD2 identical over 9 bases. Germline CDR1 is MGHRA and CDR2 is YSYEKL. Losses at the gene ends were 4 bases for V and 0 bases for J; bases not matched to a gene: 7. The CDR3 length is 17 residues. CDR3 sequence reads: CASSPGLARAAKNIQYF. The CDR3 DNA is TGCGCCAGCAGCCCGGGACTAGCCCGCGCAGCCAAAAACATTCAGTACTTC.

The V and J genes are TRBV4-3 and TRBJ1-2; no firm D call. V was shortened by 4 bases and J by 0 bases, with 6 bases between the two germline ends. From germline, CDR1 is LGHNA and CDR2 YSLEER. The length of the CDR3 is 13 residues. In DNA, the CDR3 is TGCGCCAGCAGCCCGGGAGCTAACTATGGCTACACCTTC. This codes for CASSPGANYGYTF.

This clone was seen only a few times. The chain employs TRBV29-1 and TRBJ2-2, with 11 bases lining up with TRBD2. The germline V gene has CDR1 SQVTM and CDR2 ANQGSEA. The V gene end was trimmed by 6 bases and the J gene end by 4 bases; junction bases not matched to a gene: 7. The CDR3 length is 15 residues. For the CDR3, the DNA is TGCAGCGTGGAAATTAGCGGGAGGGCCACCGGGGAGCTGTTTTTT. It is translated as CSVEISGRATGELFF.

DNA of the CDR3: TGTGCCAGCAGCTTGTGGACTAGCGGGGGGGCAGATACGCAGTATTTT. Translated, it gives CASSLWTSGGADTQYF. This chain connects TRBV11-1 to TRBJ2-3, with TRBD2 matching 15 bases. V trimming: 3 bases; J trimming: 4 bases; junction bases outside the gene matches: 2. The CDR3 has 16 residues. Germline V CDR1 and CDR2: SGHAT, FQDESV (reference sequence).

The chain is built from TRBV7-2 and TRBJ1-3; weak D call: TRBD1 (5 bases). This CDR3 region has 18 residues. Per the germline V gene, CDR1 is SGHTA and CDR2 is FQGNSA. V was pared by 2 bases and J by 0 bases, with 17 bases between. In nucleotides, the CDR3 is TGTGCCAGCAGCTTACGGATCGGGAGGGGTAGCTCTGGAAACACCATATATTTT. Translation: CASSLRIGRGSSGNTIYF.

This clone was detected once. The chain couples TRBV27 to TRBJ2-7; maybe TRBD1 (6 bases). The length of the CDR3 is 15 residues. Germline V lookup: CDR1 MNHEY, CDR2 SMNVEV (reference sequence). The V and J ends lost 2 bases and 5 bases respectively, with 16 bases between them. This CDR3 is CASSLGVAGVNEQYF. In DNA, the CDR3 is TGTGCCAGCAGTTTAGGAGTGGCAGGGGTCAACGAGCAGTACTTC.

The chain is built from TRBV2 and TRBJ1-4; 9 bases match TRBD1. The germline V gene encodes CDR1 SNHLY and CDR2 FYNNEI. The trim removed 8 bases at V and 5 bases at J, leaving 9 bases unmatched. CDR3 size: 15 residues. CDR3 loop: CASFKQGAWNEKLFF. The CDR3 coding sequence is TGTGCCAGCTTCAAACAGGGGGCTTGGAATGAAAAACTGTTTTTT.